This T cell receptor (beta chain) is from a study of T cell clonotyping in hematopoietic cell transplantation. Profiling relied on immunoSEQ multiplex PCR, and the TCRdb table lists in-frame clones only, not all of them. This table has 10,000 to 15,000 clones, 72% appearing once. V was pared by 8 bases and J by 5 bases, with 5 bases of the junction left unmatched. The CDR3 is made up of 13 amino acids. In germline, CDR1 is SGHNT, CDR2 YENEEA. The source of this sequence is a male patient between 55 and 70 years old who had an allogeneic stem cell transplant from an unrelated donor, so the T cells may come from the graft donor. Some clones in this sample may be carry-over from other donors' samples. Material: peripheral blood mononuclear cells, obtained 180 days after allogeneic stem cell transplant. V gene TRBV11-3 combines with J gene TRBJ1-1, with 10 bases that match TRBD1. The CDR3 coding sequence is TGTGCCAGCTCGGGACAGGGGAAGACTGAAGCTTTCTTT. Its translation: CASSGQGKTEAFF.